This T cell receptor beta chain was obtained from a study of cytomegalovirus exposure and HLA in healthy donors. Study-level background: Findings of an earlier analysis included 90 million to 120 million unique TCR beta sequences from 200 million or so T cells.

Remarks on this clone: Its antigen is still unknown.

The study ran its PCR with 60 Vbeta and 13 Jbeta primers. Clones were read by immunoSEQ multiplex PCR, and TCRdb kept only the in-frame ones, dropping some. In the table there are under 200,000 clones, more than 65% of which are singletons. General study results and limits: TCR association rates varied by HLA locus in a later analysis, with DRB1 highest and HLA-C lowest.

Healthy individuals who donated bone marrow served as the donors. Per germline, CDR1 SGHVS and CDR2 FQNEAQ. CDR3 length: 15 residues. V gave up 6 bases and J gave up 2 bases, with 13 bases separating them. The specimen sequenced was PBMCs. The receptor was isolated from a male donor in good health and CMV-seronegative. The rearrangement links TRBV7-8 to TRBJ1-4, with D possibly TRBD1 on 5 matching bases. The CDR3 is CASRKGGATNEKLFF. Written as DNA, the CDR3 is TGTGCCAGCAGGAAGGGAGGGGCCACTAATGAAAAACTGTTTTTT.